One sample yielded the 15 T cell receptor beta chains listed below, sequenced in a study of identical twins. TCRdb re-derived calls from the 5' RACE reads in MiXCR, one entry per CDR3 protein. The data show around 160,000 distinct CDR3 sequences, roughly 3.2% seen once. Sequenced: memory T cells sorted from blood. The receptors come from a man in his late teens or twenties in good health.

This clonotype was counted many times. The V and J genes are TRBV7-2 and TRBJ2-1, with unresolved D. Trimming stripped 2 bases from V and 6 bases from J, with 11 bases between. CDR3 length equals 14 residues. The germline V gene encodes CDR1 SGHTA and CDR2 FQGNSA. CDR3 DNA: TGTGCCAGCAGCTTATTAGGCCCAATCAATGAGCAGTTCTTC. Protein: CASSLLGPINEQFF.

This clonotype was detected ten times or more. V is TRBV15 and J is TRBJ2-3, with D perhaps TRBD2 (6 bases). Germline V gene sequence: CDR1 LNHNV, CDR2 YYDKDF (reference sequence). Trimming took off 5 bases at V and 3 bases at J, with 15 bases between the two ends. The CDR3 has 15 amino acids. CDR3 sequence (DNA): TGTGCCACCAGCGGCTTAGGTGGGGGGACAGATACGCAGTATTTT. This gives the protein CATSGLGGGTDTQYF.

There are a few counts of this clonotype. The genes are TRBV27 and TRBJ2-1; the D is unclear. The CDR3 consists of 16 residues. V was clipped by 3 bases and J by 4 bases, with 16 bases between them. Germline CDR1 MNHEY, CDR2 SMNVEV (reference sequence). CDR3 loop: CASSFESGPRYNEQFF. In DNA, the CDR3 is TGTGCCAGCAGTTTCGAGTCCGGGCCGAGGTACAATGAGCAGTTCTTC.

A few counts support this clonotype. The genes are TRBV3-1 and TRBJ2-1; TRBD1 is a possible D gene (6 bases). Per germline, CDR1 LGHDT and CDR2 YNNKEL (reference sequence). Trimming left V 0 bases short and J 3 bases short, with 12 bases between. This CDR3 is 16 amino acids long. The CDR3 loop is CASSQDPGQFYNEQFF. For the CDR3, the DNA is TGTGCCAGCAGCCAAGATCCCGGACAGTTCTACAATGAGCAGTTCTTC.

The J gene is TRBJ2-2, the V gene TRBV29-1; D might be TRBD1 (5 bases). Trimming left V 4 bases short and J 4 bases short, with 10 bases between. The CDR3 totals 13 residues. The germline V gene has CDR1 SQVTM and CDR2 ANQGSEA. CDR3 sequence (DNA): TGCAGCGTTGGCGGCAGGGTCACCGGGGAGCTGTTTTTT. Encoded protein: CSVGGRVTGELFF.

This clonotype was recorded at least ten times. V is TRBV9 and J is TRBJ2-1, with D perhaps matching TRBD1 or TRBD2 (5 bases each). Deletions cut 3 bases from V and 4 bases from J, with 17 bases between. In germline, CDR1 is SGDLS, CDR2 YYNGEE. CDR3 length: 16 amino acids. The CDR3 nucleotides read TGTGCCAGCAGCGCCGGAATCGGGGCTATATACAATGAGCAGTTCTTC. It is translated as CASSAGIGAIYNEQFF.

This clonotype was seen more than once but under ten times. J is TRBJ2-3 and V is TRBV3-1; maybe TRBD1 (5 bases). The CDR3 is 17 amino acids. V gave up 1 base and J gave up 5 bases, with 19 bases separating them. Per the germline V gene, CDR1 is LGHDT and CDR2 is YNNKEL (reference sequence). CDR3 nucleotides: TGTGCCAGCAGCCAAGCACAGGTCGATACCCGCGGAGATACGCAGTATTTT. It specifies CASSQAQVDTRGDTQYF.

This clonotype was detected a few times. V usage is TRBV5-6 and J usage is TRBJ2-3; D perhaps matches TRBD2 (5 bases). CDR1 is SGHDT, CDR2 YYEEEE, per germline. Trimming took 3 bases from V and 2 from J, leaving 13 bases between them. The CDR3 is 15 amino acids. The DNA for the CDR3 is TGTGCCAGCAGCTACGCCTCCGGACTCACAGATACGCAGTATTTT. Protein: CASSYASGLTDTQYF. Based on the CDR3 plus reference TRBV5-6 and TRBJ2-3, the full variable domain is DAGVTQSPTHLIKTRGQQVTLRCSPKSGHDTVSWYQQALGQGPQFIFQYYEEEERQRGNFPDRFSGHQFPNYSSELNVNALLLGDSALYLCASSYASGLTDTQYFGPGTRLTVL.

This clonotype was seen ten or more times. This chain links TRBV12-3 or TRBV12-4 with TRBJ1-1, with TRBD1 as a possible D gene (6 bases). CDR3 length equals 13 residues. V lost 5 bases, J lost 1 base, and 8 bases lay in between. The CDR3 nucleotides are TGTGCCAGCAGTACGACAGGGAACACTGAAGCTTTCTTT. Residues: CASSTTGNTEAFF.

This clonotype was recorded many times. The chain has TRBV6-1 and TRBJ2-7; a possible D gene is TRBD1 (6 bases). V was trimmed by 5 bases and J by 7 bases, leaving 12 bases between them. The germline gives CDR1 MNHNS, CDR2 SASEGT. This CDR3 comprises 12 residues. CDR3 sequence (DNA): TGTGCCAGCAGTCTACAGGGACGAGAGCAGTACTTC. Amino acids: CASSLQGREQYF.

The gene calls are TRBV5-1 and TRBJ1-1; D perhaps matches TRBD1 (6 bases). Germline V gene sequence: CDR1 SGHRS, CDR2 YFSETQ. The CDR3 runs 15 residues. V lost 7 bases and J 0 bases, leaving 16 bases between the germline ends. CDR3 bases: TGCGCCAGCGGGGGGGGGCCTAATTTGAACACTGAAGCTTTCTTT. Translating it yields CASGGGPNLNTEAFF.

The sample holds many counts of this clonotype. This chain joins TRBV6-5 and TRBJ2-7, with a tentative D call TRBD2 (7 bases). This CDR3 has 15 residues. The V gene's germline CDR1 is MNHEY and CDR2 SVGAGI. Trimming removed 7 bases from V and 8 bases from J, with 24 bases in between. The CDR3 sequence: CASTLMAGAQGQQYV. The CDR3 DNA sequence: TGTGCCAGCACGTTAATGGCGGGGGCCCAGGGCCAGCAGTACGTC.

This clonotype was seen many times. The V call is TRBV12-3 or TRBV12-4, the J call TRBJ1-1; 10 bases match TRBD1. The CDR3 totals 15 residues. The J segment lost 3 bases and the V segment lost 2 bases, leaving 3 bases of the junction unmatched. DNA for the CDR3: TGTGCCAGCAGTTTAAGGGACAGGGGTTACACTGAAGCTTTCTTT. This sequence encodes CASSLRDRGYTEAFF.

This clonotype was detected ten times or more. The chain uses TRBV6-1 and TRBJ2-1; TRBD2 matches 9 bases. The length of the CDR3 is 13 residues. V shed 6 bases, J shed 13 bases, and the junction held 10 bases outside the gene matches. Germline CDR1 reads MNHNS; CDR2 reads SASEGT. CDR3 region: CASRRLADPLQFF. The CDR3 bases are TGTGCCAGCAGAAGACTAGCGGATCCCCTACAGTTCTTC.

This clonotype has ten or more counts. The chain carries TRBV11-2 and TRBJ2-2; 10 bases are a match to TRBD2. Per the germline V gene, CDR1 is SGHAT and CDR2 is FQNNGV. The CDR3 has 18 residues. Trimming cost V 2 bases and J 7 bases; bases outside gene matches: 13. The CDR3 spells CASSLSFRTSGVVGELFF. The CDR3 DNA follows: TGTGCCAGCAGCTTATCATTTCGGACTAGCGGAGTCGTCGGGGAGCTGTTTTTT. The full variable domain, in which reference TRBV11-2 and TRBJ2-2 provide the parts outside the CDR3, is EAGVAQSPRYKIIEKRQSVAFWCNPISGHATLYWYQQILGQGPKLLIQFQNNGVVDDSQLPKDRFSAERLKGVDSTLKIQPAKLEDSAVYLCASSLSFRTSGVVGELFFGEGSRLTVL.